Following are 16 T cell receptor beta chains from one sample sequenced in a study of blood T cells in healthy people across ages. Together with a sample-barcoded 5' primer, a J-beta primer mix was included in a second PCR lasting about 7 to 11 cycles. TCRdb fed the 5' RACE reads into MiXCR, producing one record per CDR3 protein. Here the sample spans about 380,000 distinct CDR3 sequences, about half being singletons. Specimen: blood. Receptors were obtained from a man in his fifties or sixties in good health.

V gene TRBV10-3 combines with J gene TRBJ2-1, with 11 bases lining up with TRBD2. CDR1 is ENHRY, CDR2 SYGVKD, per germline. The CDR3 has 15 residues. V was pared by 6 bases and J by 2 bases, with 3 bases of the junction left unmatched. The CDR3 spells CAIRNSGGAYNEQFF. The CDR3 region has the DNA TGTGCCATCAGGAATAGCGGGGGGGCCTACAATGAGCAGTTCTTC.

Notes on this clonotype: A much larger clone differs from this one at a single base, so this may be a read error. The rearrangement links TRBV7-2 to TRBJ2-7, with 7 nucleotides matching TRBD1. With 3 bases clipped from V and 7 bases from J, the junction kept 12 bases outside the gene matches. The CDR3 totals 15 residues. Germline CDR1 reads SGHTA; CDR2 reads FQGNSA. CDR3 sequence reads: CASSFRQGPYNEQYF. CDR3 bases: TGTGCCAGCAGCTTTCGACAGGGCCCTTACAATGAGCAGTACTTC.

For this clonotype: Mismatch with germline at one junction end may stem from a read error. The chain couples TRBV29-1 to TRBJ1-2; 7 bases match TRBD1. The CDR3 runs 15 residues. Germline-derived CDR1 and CDR2 are SQVTM and ANQGSEA. For the CDR3, the DNA is TGCAGCGTCATGGGACAGTCCCCTTCTAACTATGACTACACCTTC. It is translated as CSVMGQSPSNYDYTF.

V and J are TRBV10-3 and TRBJ1-1; D remains unclear. The CDR3 covers 13 residues. In germline, CDR1 is ENHRY, CDR2 SYGVKD. Trimming cost V 6 bases and J 3 bases, with 11 bases left between them. The CDR3 DNA reads as TGTGCCATCAGGTTAAATGGGTACACTGAAGCTTTCTTT. Amino acids: CAIRLNGYTEAFF.

The chain combines TRBV3-1 with TRBJ2-1; D is unresolved. CDR1 LGHDT and CDR2 YNNKEL come from the germline V gene (reference sequence). The V gene lost 4 bases and the J gene lost 0 bases, with 10 bases spanning the gap. The CDR3 consists of 15 residues. The DNA for the CDR3 is TGTGCCAGCAGCCCACCAGTAAGCTCCTACAATGAGCAGTTCTTC. It codes for CASSPPVSSYNEQFF.

This clonotype was picked up a small number of times. This CDR3 reads CASSFLMETQYF. CDR3 nucleotides: TGTGCCAGCAGTTTCCTGATGGAGACCCAGTACTTC. The chain employs TRBV6-2 or TRBV6-3 and TRBJ2-5; D gene ambiguous. Between the trimmed V and J ends, which lost 4 bases and 5 bases, there was a span of 8 bases. The germline CDR1 and CDR2 sequences are MNHEY and SVGEGT. The length of the CDR3 is 12 residues.

This chain connects TRBV12-3 or TRBV12-4 to TRBJ1-1; D gene ambiguous. V lost 1 base and J lost 3, with 9 bases in between. CDR3 length equals 14 residues. CDR3: CASSLEVGYTEAFF. CDR3 bases: TGTGCCAGCAGTTTAGAGGTAGGGTACACTGAAGCTTTCTTT.

V is TRBV7-2 and J is TRBJ2-1; the D gene could be TRBD1 or TRBD2 (5 bases each). This CDR3 has 14 amino acids. In germline, CDR1 is SGHTA, CDR2 FQGNSA. V gave up 4 bases and J gave up 8 bases, with 15 bases separating them. The CDR3 DNA follows: TGTGCCAGCAGCTACGAACCGGGACCCGATGAGCAGTTCTTC. It specifies CASSYEPGPDEQFF.

The chain uses TRBV10-1 and TRBJ1-6; D is undetermined. CDR1 is WNHNN, CDR2 SYGVQD, per germline (reference sequence). The CDR3 sequence is 12 residues long. Between the trimmed V and J ends, which lost 2 bases and 12 bases, there was a span of 8 bases. The CDR3 DNA reads TGCGCCAGCAGTGAGGCAGGTCGACCCCTCCACTTT. The encoded protein is CASSEAGRPLHF.

This clonotype was counted only a few times. V is TRBV28 and J is TRBJ2-3; D gene ambiguous. Trimming took off 4 bases at V and 2 bases at J, with 4 bases between the two ends. The CDR3 spans 12 residues. Germline V gene data show CDR1 as MDHEN and CDR2 as SYDVKM. This CDR3 reads CASSWTTDTQYF. The CDR3 DNA is TGTGCCAGCAGTTGGACCACAGATACGCAGTATTTT. Drawing the rest from reference TRBV28 and TRBJ2-3, the complete variable domain is DVKVTQSSRYLVKRTGEKVFLECVQDMDHENMFWYRQDPGLGLRLIYFSYDVKMKEKGDIPEGYSVSREKKERFSLILESASTNQTSMYLCASSWTTDTQYFGPGTRLTVL.

CDR3 in amino acids: CATKQQGMNTGELFF. The DNA of the CDR3 is TGTGCCACCAAACAACAGGGGATGAACACCGGGGAGCTGTTTTTT. The chain couples TRBV6-5 to TRBJ2-2, with 7 positions matching TRBD1. Germline CDR1 reads MNHEY; CDR2 reads SVGAGI. The J segment lost 1 base and the V segment lost 10 bases, leaving 9 bases of the junction unmatched. The CDR3 is 15 amino acids.

This clonotype was found a few times. This chain uses TRBV6-2 or TRBV6-3 with TRBJ1-1; D is possibly TRBD1 (6 bases). V was cut by 6 bases and J by 6 bases, with 11 bases left in between. Germline V gene lookup returns CDR1 MNHEY and CDR2 SVGEGT. The CDR3 has 12 residues. The CDR3 is CASSSRTAEAFF. CDR3 coding DNA: TGTGCCAGCAGCTCTCGGACAGCTGAAGCTTTCTTT.

The rearrangement uses TRBV7-9 and TRBJ2-4; either TRBD1 or TRBD2 may supply D (5 bases each). Between the trimmed V and J ends, which lost 1 base and 15 bases, there was a span of 13 bases. The CDR3 runs 12 residues. Germline V gives CDR1 SEHNR, CDR2 FQNEAQ (reference sequence). The CDR3 DNA reads TGTGCCAGCAGCTTAGATGGGGGAAACTTGTACTTC. Protein product: CASSLDGGNLYF.

The chain couples TRBV27 to TRBJ2-7, with D unresolved. Germline CDR1 is MNHEY and CDR2 is SMNVEV (reference sequence). The CDR3 length is 12 residues. V lost 9 bases, J lost 3 bases, and 12 bases lay in between. The CDR3 region has the DNA TGTGCCAGGGTACCGAATTTCTACGAGCAGTACTTC. Translated, it gives CARVPNFYEQYF.

The V and J genes are TRBV5-1 and TRBJ1-6, with D unresolved. The V end was cut by 0 bases, the J end by 10 bases, with 14 bases between. Germline CDR1 reads SGHRS; CDR2 reads YFSETQ. The CDR3 is 15 residues long. The CDR3 nucleotides are TGCGCCAGCAGCTTGGATGGGTTTAGTCAGTCACCCCTCCACTTT. This translates into CASSLDGFSQSPLHF.

V gene TRBV20-1 combines with J gene TRBJ2-4; D remains ambiguous. The J call is uncertain, as TRBJ2-7 better fits the DNA end. The V gene's germline CDR1 is DFQATT and CDR2 SNEGSKA (reference sequence). The CDR3 contains 13 residues. CDR3 in DNA: TGCAGTGCTAGAGGTGGCGGAACCTACGAGCAGTACTTC. Its protein is CSARGGGTYEQYF.